Following are 29 T cell receptor beta chains from one sample sequenced in a study of OX40 agonist ivuxolimab in advanced cancers. Assay: immunoSEQ multiplex PCR; the TCRdb copy retains only in-frame clones and omits some. The sample yields about 89,000 clones, about 88% seen once. This specimen was CD4+ or CD8+ T cells sorted from blood, taken in a trial of the OX40 agonist ivuxolimab. The receptor source for this set is an adult with an advanced solid tumor such as melanoma, head and neck, liver or kidney cancer.

This chain connects TRBV7-9 to TRBJ1-3; weak D call: TRBD1 (5 bases). With 4 bases removed from V and 2 bases from J, the gap between germline ends came to 9 bases. Looked up from germline, CDR1 is SEHNR and CDR2 is FQNEAQ (reference sequence). This CDR3 has 14 residues. The CDR3 region is CASSSSGAGNTIYF. CDR3 nucleotides: TGTGCCAGCAGCTCCTCGGGGGCTGGAAACACCATATATTTT. Filled out from reference TRBV7-9 and TRBJ1-3, the complete variable domain reads DTGVSQNPRHKITKRGQNVTFRCDPISEHNRLYWYRQTLGQGPEFLTYFQNEAQLEKSRLLSDRFSAERPKGSFSTLEIQRTEQGDSAMYLCASSSSGAGNTIYFGEGSWLTVV.

The chain employs TRBV6-1 and TRBJ2-4; TRBD2 matches at 14 bases. V lost 4 bases, J lost 6 bases, and 5 bases stayed unmatched. The CDR3 totals 16 residues. Germline V lookup: CDR1 MNHNS, CDR2 SASEGT. The CDR3 DNA sequence: TGTGCCAGCAGTGTGACTAGCGGGGGGGTCGGAAACATTCAGTACTTC. This gives the protein CASSVTSGGVGNIQYF.

V usage is TRBV4-2 and J usage is TRBJ1-1; possible D gene TRBD1, 5 bases. Germline lookup yields CDR1 LGHNA and CDR2 YNFKEQ. The CDR3 is 16 residues long. With 4 bases removed from V and 4 bases from J, the gap between germline ends came to 19 bases. Written as DNA, the CDR3 is TGTGCCAGCAGCCCGGGGCAGGAAAAGTGGACCACTGAAGCTTTCTTT. Its protein product is CASSPGQEKWTTEAFF.

The V gene is TRBV5-1, the J gene TRBJ1-2; 9 bases are shared with TRBD1. Trimming removed 4 bases from V and 4 bases from J; junction bases left unmatched: 8. In germline, CDR1 is SGHRS, CDR2 YFSETQ. This CDR3 contains 15 residues. The CDR3 DNA reads as TGCGCCAGCAGCATTACAGGGGGCGCCCCCTATGGCTACACCTTC. It codes for CASSITGGAPYGYTF.

In DNA, the CDR3 is TGCGCCAGCAGCCAAGATCCGACCCCTAACTATGGCTACACCTTC. Its translation: CASSQDPTPNYGYTF. The chain recombines TRBV4-1 with TRBJ1-2; D uncertain. The germline CDR1 and CDR2 sequences are MGHRA and YSYEKL. This CDR3 region has 15 residues. The V and J ends lost 0 bases and 0 bases respectively, with 8 bases between them.

This clone was detected once. The chain couples TRBV6-1 to TRBJ1-1; D ambiguous. The CDR3 contains 13 residues. Germline CDR1 and CDR2: MNHNS and SASEGT. With 7 bases removed from V and 1 base from J, the gap between germline ends came to 10 bases. CDR3 sequence (DNA): TGTGCCAGCAACCGCCGGCAGAACACTGAAGCTTTCTTT. Protein: CASNRRQNTEAFF.

J is TRBJ1-5 and V is TRBV27; no definite D call. V gave up 4 bases and J gave up 2 bases, with 6 bases separating them. The germline CDR1 and CDR2 sequences are MNHEY and SMNVEV (reference sequence). The CDR3 has 13 residues. CDR3 residues: CASSSRGNQPQHF. The CDR3 nucleotides read TGTGCCAGCAGTTCCCGTGGCAATCAGCCCCAGCATTTT.

The genes are TRBV2 and TRBJ1-5, with D possibly TRBD1 on 5 matching bases. V dropped 0 bases and J dropped 0 bases, with 9 bases sitting between them. Germline V lookup: CDR1 SNHLY, CDR2 FYNNEI. The CDR3 contains 16 residues. The CDR3 DNA sequence: TGTGCCAGCAGTGAAGCGCCAGGGTATAGCAATCAGCCCCAGCATTTT. Its translation is CASSEAPGYSNQPQHF. Full variable domain (rest looked up from reference TRBV2 and TRBJ1-5): EPEVTQTPSHQVTQMGQEVILRCVPISNHLYFYWYRQILGQKVEFLVSFYNNEISEKSEIFDDQFSVERPDGSNFTLKIRSTKLEDSAMYFCASSEAPGYSNQPQHFGDGTRLSIL.

The V gene is TRBV15, the J gene TRBJ2-1, with TRBD1 identical over 9 bases. The CDR3 has 14 residues. V gave up 3 bases and J gave up 7 bases; unmatched junction bases: 4. Germline assignment: CDR1 LNHNV and CDR2 YYDKDF (reference sequence). In nucleotides, the CDR3 is TGTGCCACCAGCAGCGCCGGGACAGGGAATGAGCAGTTCTTC. Its protein is CATSSAGTGNEQFF.

This clone was observed a few times. The V and J genes are TRBV11-2 and TRBJ2-2; tentatively, D is TRBD1 (6 bases). The CDR3 is made up of 15 amino acids. Trimming shortened V by 6 bases and J by 1 base, and 12 bases separated the two germline ends. Germline V gene sequence: CDR1 SGHAT, CDR2 FQNNGV. The CDR3 region has the DNA TGTGCCAGCAGATCCAGGGGTGGGAACACCGGGGAGCTGTTTTTT. It specifies CASRSRGGNTGELFF.

V is TRBV5-5 and J is TRBJ2-5, with unresolved D. Looked up from germline, CDR1 is SGHKS and CDR2 is YYEKEE (reference sequence). Trimming removed 0 bases at V and 1 base at J, with 4 bases between. The CDR3 length is 13 residues. CDR3 DNA: TGTGCCAGCAGCTTGGTGTCCCAAGAGACCCAGTACTTC. This sequence encodes CASSLVSQETQYF.

The J gene is TRBJ2-3, the V gene TRBV27; perhaps TRBD2 as D (5 bases). The CDR3 is 14 amino acids. V lost 3 bases to trimming and J lost 6 bases, with 13 bases between them. Germline V gene sequence: CDR1 MNHEY, CDR2 SMNVEV (reference sequence). Written as DNA, the CDR3 is TGTGCCAGCAGTTTGGAGGAAGGTTTGGATACGCAGTATTTT. It codes for CASSLEEGLDTQYF.

In this sample, this clone turned up a few times. The chain couples TRBV6-1 to TRBJ1-2; 8 bases map to TRBD1. The V segment lost 0 bases and the J segment 4 bases; nucleotides outside the gene matches: 7. The CDR3 has 16 amino acids. The germline V gene encodes CDR1 MNHNS and CDR2 SASEGT. The CDR3: CASSEALYGTGYGYTF. The CDR3, as DNA: TGTGCCAGCAGTGAAGCTCTCTATGGGACAGGCTATGGCTACACCTTC.

The chain links TRBV10-2 to TRBJ1-5; 9 nucleotides match TRBD1. CDR1 is WSHSY and CDR2 is SAAADI in the germline V gene. The CDR3 consists of 15 residues. After removal of 6 bases from V and 3 bases from J, the junction contained 6 bases not matched to a gene. The CDR3 DNA reads as TGCGCCAGCAGGGGGACAGGGTTGGACAATCAGCCCCAGCATTTT. Protein sequence: CASRGTGLDNQPQHF.

This clone appeared a single time. The chain joins TRBV10-3 to TRBJ2-5; TRBD1 is a possible D gene (5 bases). Trimming left V 1 base short and J 1 base short, with 7 bases between. The CDR3 length is 14 residues. Germline CDR1 is ENHRY and CDR2 is SYGVKD. CDR3 sequence: CAISEFDSQETQYF. The CDR3 bases are TGTGCCATCAGTGAGTTTGACAGCCAAGAGACCCAGTACTTC.

This chain uses TRBV28 with TRBJ1-5, with a tentative D call TRBD1 (6 bases). The germline V gene has CDR1 MDHEN and CDR2 SYDVKM. The V end lost 5 bases, the J end lost 7 bases, and 15 bases lay between the germline ends. The CDR3 is made up of 14 amino acids. The CDR3 is CASSPYREGQPQHF. DNA for the CDR3: TGTGCCAGCAGTCCGTACAGGGAAGGGCAGCCCCAGCATTTT.

The chain uses TRBV6-6 and TRBJ1-6; D is uncertain. V gave up 2 bases and J gave up 7 bases, with 9 bases separating them. This CDR3 comprises 14 residues. Germline V gene lookup returns CDR1 MNHNY and CDR2 SVGAGI (reference sequence). The CDR3, as DNA: TGTGCCAGCAGTTACGAAATGGGGAATTCACCCCTCCACTTT. This encodes CASSYEMGNSPLHF.

This clone was found once. The chain uses TRBV18 and TRBJ1-2; possibly TRBD1 for D (6 bases). The CDR3 is 13 amino acids. The germline V gene encodes CDR1 KGHSH and CDR2 LQKENI. Trimming left V 2 bases short and J 6 bases short, with 10 bases between. The CDR3 sequence: CASSPRGGDGYTF. The CDR3 nucleotides read TGTGCCAGCTCACCAAGGGGGGGGGATGGCTACACCTTC.

This chain links TRBV10-3 with TRBJ2-3, with a possible D match to TRBD1 (6 bases). The ends were cut back, 7 bases at V and 5 bases at J, with 31 bases in the middle. The CDR3 runs to 19 residues. The V gene's germline CDR1 is ENHRY and CDR2 SYGVKD. In DNA form, the CDR3 reads TGTGCCATCACCTCCGGACGGGACACCCGGGACCCAGCACAAGATACGCAGTATTTT. It specifies CAITSGRDTRDPAQDTQYF.

The chain couples TRBV18 to TRBJ1-5; D not certain. Germline V lookup: CDR1 KGHSH, CDR2 LQKENI. This CDR3 contains 14 residues. Between the trimmed V and J ends, which lost 5 bases and 6 bases, there was a span of 14 bases. DNA of the CDR3: TGTGCCAGCTCAACAGCAGGAGGCAGTCAGCCCCAGCATTTT. As protein: CASSTAGGSQPQHF.

This clone has only a few counts. This rearrangement joins TRBV30 to TRBJ2-7; weak D call: TRBD1 (6 bases). The CDR3 has 14 residues. V dropped 2 bases and J dropped 6 bases, with 17 bases sitting between them. Looked up from germline, CDR1 is GTSNPN and CDR2 is SVGIG (reference sequence). In DNA, the CDR3 is TGTGCCTGGAGTCCGCGCTGGACAGCCCCCGAGCAGTACTTC. It encodes CAWSPRWTAPEQYF.

The V gene is TRBV5-1, the J gene TRBJ2-3; 11 bases fit TRBD2. The CDR3 is 14 amino acids. Trimming cost V 3 bases and J 5 bases; bases outside gene matches: 2. The germline CDR1 and CDR2 sequences are SGHRS and YFSETQ. The CDR3 region has the DNA TGCGCCAGCAGCTGGGGACTAGCGGAAGATACGCAGTATTTT. This sequence encodes CASSWGLAEDTQYF.

The CDR3, as DNA: TGCGCCAGCAGCTTCAGGGAAAACAATGAGCAGTTCTTC. Translating gives CASSFRENNEQFF. The J gene is TRBJ2-1, the V gene TRBV5-1, with a weak D call TRBD1 (5 bases). Germline V gene data show CDR1 as SGHRS and CDR2 as YFSETQ. This CDR3 is 13 amino acids long. Trimming removed 2 bases at V and 5 bases at J, with 8 bases between.

This sequence joins TRBV5-8 and TRBJ2-5; 9 bases agree with TRBD1. This CDR3 is 14 amino acids long. Germline CDR1 reads SGHTS; CDR2 reads YDEGEE. J gave up 5 bases and V 4 bases, and 6 bases lay outside the gene matches. This CDR3 reads CASSLGTGPETQYF. CDR3 DNA: TGTGCCAGCAGCCTTGGGACAGGGCCCGAGACCCAGTACTTC. Filled out from reference TRBV5-8 and TRBJ2-5, the complete variable domain reads EAGVTQSPTHLIKTRGQQATLRCSPISGHTSVYWYQQALGLGLQFLLWYDEGEERNRGNFPPRFSGRQFPNYSSELNVNALELEDSALYLCASSLGTGPETQYFGPGTRLLVL.

The chain recombines TRBV29-1 with TRBJ2-1; D is unresolved. The length of the CDR3 is 13 residues. Trimming stripped 0 bases from V and 2 bases from J, with 5 bases between. From germline, CDR1 is SQVTM and CDR2 ANQGSEA. The CDR3, as DNA: TGCAGCGTTGAAGACGGAACCTACAATGAGCAGTTCTTC. Amino acids: CSVEDGTYNEQFF.

The V gene is TRBV4-3, the J gene TRBJ2-2; tentatively, D is TRBD1 (8 bases). Germline V CDR1 and CDR2: LGHNA, YSLEER. Trimming took off 4 bases at V and 6 bases at J, with 18 bases between the two ends. This CDR3 spans 16 amino acids. CDR3 loop: CASSLLTGGGPGELFF. In DNA form, the CDR3 reads TGCGCCAGCAGCCTCCTTACAGGGGGGGGTCCCGGGGAGCTGTTTTTT.

The V call is TRBV15, the J call TRBJ1-2; D ambiguous. The germline V and J ends were trimmed by 9 bases and 8 bases, with 22 bases remaining between them. Germline V gene sequence: CDR1 LNHNV, CDR2 YYDKDF (reference sequence). The CDR3 totals 14 residues. The CDR3 nucleotides are TGTGCCACGCGGAACCCGAGTATGGACGCAGGCTACACCTTC. Its protein is CATRNPSMDAGYTF. The variable domain in full, with the rest retrieved from reference TRBV15 and TRBJ1-2, is DAMVIQNPRYQVTQFGKPVTLSCSQTLNHNVMYWYQQKSSQAPKLLFHYYDKDFNNEADTPDNFQSRRPNTSFCFLDIRSPGLGDTAMYLCATRNPSMDAGYTFGSGTRLTVV.

The chain couples TRBV6-1 to TRBJ1-4; a possible D gene is TRBD1 (5 bases). Looked up from germline, CDR1 is MNHNS and CDR2 is SASEGT. There are 14 residues in the CDR3. V shed 7 bases and J shed 5 bases, with 14 bases lying between them. The CDR3, as DNA: TGTGCCAGCAATCAGGGCAGCCTGAATGAAAAACTGTTTTTT. This sequence encodes CASNQGSLNEKLFF.

The CDR3 spells CASSNLIGGPAEQYF. DNA of the CDR3: TGTGCCAGCAGCAATTTAATCGGGGGACCGGCCGAGCAGTACTTC. V is TRBV6-1 and J is TRBJ2-5; D is possibly TRBD2 (6 bases). The DNA matches TRBJ2-7 better at its end, which makes the J call doubtful. Germline loops: CDR1 MNHNS, CDR2 SASEGT. CDR3 length: 15 amino acids.